These 15 T cell receptor beta chains came from one sample sequenced in a study of cytomegalovirus exposure and HLA in healthy donors. PCR involved 60 Vbeta and 13 Jbeta primers. Sequenced by immunoSEQ multiplex PCR; TCRdb stores in-frame clones only, minus some. Of approximately 150,000 clones in the sample, roughly 80% are singletons; the top ten hold 2.5% to 3.5%. Specimen: PBMCs. Every receptor here comes from a male donor in good health and CMV-seronegative.

J is TRBJ1-4 and V is TRBV7-9; D is unresolved. Germline V CDR1 and CDR2: SEHNR, FQNEAQ (reference sequence). V lost 1 base and J lost 6, with 6 bases in between. The CDR3 has 13 amino acids. The CDR3 sequence is CASSLVTDEKLFF. CDR3 DNA sequence: TGTGCCAGCAGCTTAGTAACGGATGAAAAACTGTTTTTT.

The chain has TRBV9 and TRBJ2-1, with 11 bases that match TRBD2. Trimming at V came to 4 bases and at J to 4 bases, leaving 4 bases not matched to a gene. The V gene's germline CDR1 is SGDLS and CDR2 YYNGEE. The CDR3 is made up of 15 amino acids. The CDR3 loop is CASSPGTSGYNEQFF. The CDR3 nucleotides read TGTGCCAGCAGCCCCGGGACTAGCGGTTACAATGAGCAGTTCTTC.

The chain combines TRBV5-1 with TRBJ2-3; 10 nucleotides line up with TRBD1. CDR1 is SGHRS and CDR2 is YFSETQ in the germline V gene. The CDR3 totals 15 residues. Germline trimming cut 4 bases from V and 3 bases from J; bases unmatched to any gene: 5. CDR3 coding DNA: TGCGCCAGCAGCGGACAGGGGGAAGGTACAGATACGCAGTATTTT. Its translation: CASSGQGEGTDTQYF.

The chain couples TRBV19 to TRBJ1-1; tentatively, D is TRBD1 (6 bases). The germline gives CDR1 LNHDA, CDR2 SQIVND (reference sequence). V lost 2 bases to trimming and J lost 2 bases, with 9 bases between them. This CDR3 is 14 amino acids long. The DNA for the CDR3 is TGTGCCAGTAGTATACAGGGGTTTAACACTGAAGCTTTCTTT. This sequence encodes CASSIQGFNTEAFF.

The DNA for the CDR3 is TGTGCCAGCACCACCCCTAAACTTGGCTACACCTTC. This sequence encodes CASTTPKLGYTF. The genes are TRBV28 and TRBJ1-2; D ambiguous. V was clipped by 7 bases and J by 7 bases, with 13 bases between them. Germline V gives CDR1 MDHEN, CDR2 SYDVKM. CDR3 length: 12 amino acids.

This chain uses TRBV19 with TRBJ1-2; 7 nucleotides agree with TRBD1. The V gene end was trimmed by 4 bases and the J gene end by 5 bases; junction bases not matched to a gene: 7. This CDR3 has 14 amino acids. The V gene's germline CDR1 is LNHDA and CDR2 SQIVND (reference sequence). The CDR3 region has the DNA TGTGCCAGTAGTACCACCGGGACAGTATATGGCTACACCTTC. The encoded protein is CASSTTGTVYGYTF.

V gene TRBV4-3 combines with J gene TRBJ2-1; D remains unclear. V lost 1 base, J lost 5 bases, and 9 bases lay in between. Germline V gene data show CDR1 as LGHNA and CDR2 as YSLEER. The CDR3 runs to 14 residues. CDR3: CASSQVRVDNEQFF. The CDR3 region has the DNA TGCGCCAGCAGCCAAGTTCGGGTAGACAATGAGCAGTTCTTC.

V is TRBV28 and J is TRBJ1-5; D may be TRBD1 (5 bases). CDR3 length: 14 amino acids. CDR1 and CDR2 from the germline V gene are MDHEN and SYDVKM. The ends were cut back, 3 bases at V and 5 bases at J, with 11 bases in the middle. CDR3 protein: CASSFRWGDQPQHF. CDR3 DNA sequence: TGTGCCAGCAGTTTCAGGTGGGGGGATCAGCCCCAGCATTTT.

The chain has TRBV11-2 and TRBJ2-5; D uncertain. The end of the DNA fits TRBJ2-7 better, so the J call may be wrong. Germline assignment: CDR1 SGHAT and CDR2 FQNNGV. This CDR3 region has 15 residues. The CDR3 nucleotides are TGTGCCAGCAGCTTAGACCTTGGAACGGGTTACGAGCAGTACTTC. Protein sequence: CASSLDLGTGYEQYF.

CDR3 protein: CAWSFGGSGLNLVGYKQYF. DNA for the CDR3: TGTGCCTGGAGTTTTGGGGGTAGCGGGCTTAACCTTGTTGGGTACAAGCAGTACTTC. The rearrangement joins TRBV30 to TRBJ2-7; 7 bases are a match to TRBD2. The CDR3 consists of 19 residues. Germline trimming cut 2 bases from V and 8 bases from J; bases unmatched to any gene: 27. CDR1 is GTSNPN and CDR2 is SVGIG in the germline V gene (reference sequence).

This chain links TRBV6-8 with TRBJ1-5, with D possibly being TRBD1 (5 bases). The germline V gene has CDR1 MNHGY and CDR2 SAAAGT. V was trimmed by 8 bases and J by 0 bases, leaving 8 bases between them. The CDR3 is 13 amino acids. The CDR3 coding sequence is TGTGCCAGCCAGGGTTATAGCAATCAGCCCCAGCATTTT. It yields the protein CASQGYSNQPQHF.

The gene calls are TRBV23-1 and TRBJ2-3; 9 positions agree with TRBD2. TRBV23-1 falls under the ORF class, with uncertain function. V was pared by 0 bases and J by 2 bases, with 9 bases of the junction left unmatched. The CDR3 extends over 18 amino acids. The CDR3 is CASSQSFVTSGYTDTQYF. Here the CDR3 DNA reads TGCGCCAGCAGTCAATCCTTTGTGACTAGCGGCTACACAGATACGCAGTATTTT.

This clone was seen a handful of times. This chain joins TRBV5-4 and TRBJ1-1; no reliable D call. This CDR3 spans 13 amino acids. Germline V lookup: CDR1 SGHNT, CDR2 YYREEE (reference sequence). Deletions cut 2 bases from V and 0 bases from J, with 5 bases between. DNA for the CDR3: TGTGCCAGCAGCTTTTGGCTGAACACTGAAGCTTTCTTT. Its translation is CASSFWLNTEAFF.

The gene calls are TRBV7-8 and TRBJ2-5; TRBD2 agrees at 8 bases. CDR3 length: 16 residues. Germline V lookup: CDR1 SGHVS, CDR2 FQNEAQ. V shed 0 bases and J 0 bases; nucleotides not matched to a gene: 3. DNA of the CDR3: TGTGCCAGCAGCTTAGCGGCTAGCGGGTACCAAGAGACCCAGTACTTC. It is translated as CASSLAASGYQETQYF. The full variable domain, completed using reference TRBV7-8 and TRBJ2-5, is GAGVSQSPRYKVAKRGQDVALRCDPISGHVSLFWYQQALGQGPEFLTYFQNEAQLDKSGLPSDRFFAERPEGSVSTLKIQRTQQEDSAVYLCASSLAASGYQETQYFGPGTRLLVL.

The CDR3 region is CASSSQGNEQFF. CDR3 bases: TGTGCCAGCAGCTCACAGGGAAATGAGCAGTTCTTC. J is TRBJ2-1 and V is TRBV5-4; a possible D gene is TRBD1 (6 bases). V was shortened by 3 bases and J by 7 bases, with 8 bases between the two germline ends. The CDR3 covers 12 residues. Germline V CDR1 and CDR2: SGHNT, YYREEE (reference sequence).